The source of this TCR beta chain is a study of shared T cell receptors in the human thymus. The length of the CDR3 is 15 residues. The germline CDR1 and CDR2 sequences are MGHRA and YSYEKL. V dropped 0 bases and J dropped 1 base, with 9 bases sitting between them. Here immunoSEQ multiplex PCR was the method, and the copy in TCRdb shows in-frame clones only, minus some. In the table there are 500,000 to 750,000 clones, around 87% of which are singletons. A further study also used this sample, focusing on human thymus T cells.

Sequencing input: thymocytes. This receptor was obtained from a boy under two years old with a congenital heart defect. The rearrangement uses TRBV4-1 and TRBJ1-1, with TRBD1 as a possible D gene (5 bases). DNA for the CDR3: TGCGCCAGCAGCCAAGAAACAAGGGGGAACACTGAAGCTTTCTTT. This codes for CASSQETRGNTEAFF.